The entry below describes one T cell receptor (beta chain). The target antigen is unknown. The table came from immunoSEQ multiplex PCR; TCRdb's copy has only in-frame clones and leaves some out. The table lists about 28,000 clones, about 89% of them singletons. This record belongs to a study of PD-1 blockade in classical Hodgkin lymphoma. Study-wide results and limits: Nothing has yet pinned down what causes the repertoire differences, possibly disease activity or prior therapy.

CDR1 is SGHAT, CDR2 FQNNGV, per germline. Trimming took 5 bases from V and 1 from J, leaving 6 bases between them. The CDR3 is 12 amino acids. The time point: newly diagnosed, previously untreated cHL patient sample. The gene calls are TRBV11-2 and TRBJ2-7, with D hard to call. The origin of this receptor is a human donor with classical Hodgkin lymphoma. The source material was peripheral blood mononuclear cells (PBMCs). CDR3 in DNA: TGTGCCAGCAGCCCCAGTTCCTACGAGCAGTACTTC. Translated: CASSPSSYEQYF.